This record covers a single TCR beta chain. The entry originates in a study of T cells in Graves' hyperthyroidism and ophthalmopathy. The V segment lost 4 bases and the J segment 2 bases; nucleotides outside the gene matches: 4. CDR3 length: 15 residues. CDR1 MGHRA and CDR2 YSYEKL come from the germline V gene. Amplification of TCR beta CDR3 regions was performed using RNA transcripts as template. When the TCR CDR3 underwent first-round RT-PCR, the HTBI primer set was used. Via MiXCR, TCRdb re-called the multiplex PCR reads, giving one row per CDR3 protein. The repertoire holds more than 350,000 distinct CDR3 sequences, with about 16% as singletons.

The receptor comes from a woman aged 60-75 years with Graves' ophthalmopathy. The chain employs TRBV4-1 and TRBJ2-7; 11 positions agree with TRBD2. The sample was blood. The CDR3 sequence is CASSRGTSGAYEQYF. The CDR3 coding sequence is TGCGCCAGCAGCCGAGGGACTAGCGGAGCCTACGAGCAGTACTTC.